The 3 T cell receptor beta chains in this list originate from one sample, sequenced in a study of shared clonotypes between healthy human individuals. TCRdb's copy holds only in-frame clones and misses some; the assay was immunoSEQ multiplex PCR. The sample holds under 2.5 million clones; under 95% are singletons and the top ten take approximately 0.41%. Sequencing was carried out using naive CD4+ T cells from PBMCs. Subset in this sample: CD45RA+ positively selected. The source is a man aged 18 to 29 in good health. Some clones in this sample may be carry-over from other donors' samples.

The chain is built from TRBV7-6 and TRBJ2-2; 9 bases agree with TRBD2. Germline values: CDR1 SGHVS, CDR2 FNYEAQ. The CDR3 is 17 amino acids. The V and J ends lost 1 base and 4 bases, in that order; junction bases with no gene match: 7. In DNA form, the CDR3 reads TGTGCCAGCAGCTTAGAAGCGGGAGGTGGTGTCACCGGGGAGCTGTTTTTT. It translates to CASSLEAGGGVTGELFF.

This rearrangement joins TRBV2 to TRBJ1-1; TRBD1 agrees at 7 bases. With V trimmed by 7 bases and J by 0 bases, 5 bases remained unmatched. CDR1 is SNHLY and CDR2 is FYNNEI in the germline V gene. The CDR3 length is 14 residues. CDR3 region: CASMGQPMNTEAFF. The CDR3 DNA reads TGTGCCAGCATGGGACAGCCTATGAACACTGAAGCTTTCTTT.

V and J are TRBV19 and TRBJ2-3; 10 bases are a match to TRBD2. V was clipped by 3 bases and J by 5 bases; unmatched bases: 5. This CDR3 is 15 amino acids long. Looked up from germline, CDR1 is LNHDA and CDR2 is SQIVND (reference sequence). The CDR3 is CASSIRRLAGDTQYF. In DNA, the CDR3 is TGTGCCAGTAGTATTAGGAGACTAGCGGGAGATACGCAGTATTTT.